One T cell receptor beta chain is described in this entry. In the authors' methods: Amplification with reference gene primers provided the estimates of nucleated cell counts. Some clones are missing from TCRdb's copy, which holds only in-frame ones; the method was immunoSEQ multiplex PCR. V, J and clone size are taken as reported in that table, and D and trimming were inferred from the DNA itself. The repertoire holds 200,000 or so clones, with more than 80% as singletons. These data originate in a study of blood T cell repertoires in COVID-19. For the study at large: Acute and convalescent COVID-19 specimens originated in the United States, Italy and Spain.

The germline gives CDR1 KGHSH, CDR2 LQKENI. The V and J ends lost 6 bases and 0 bases respectively, with 17 bases between them. This CDR3 comprises 17 residues. The source material was PBMCs or T cells enriched from blood (not recorded which). V and J are TRBV18 and TRBJ2-2; D is possibly TRBD1 (5 bases). This receptor was identified in a woman under 30 in a cohort exposed to, infected with or recovered from COVID-19 (not recorded which). The CDR3 sequence is CASSPQEGDANTGELFF. CDR3 nucleotide sequence: TGTGCCAGCTCTCCCCAAGAAGGGGATGCGAACACCGGGGAGCTGTTTTTT.